Below are 2 T cell receptor beta chains sequenced from a single sample in a study of T-cell reconstitution after alpha-beta-depleted transplantation in children (dated by TCRdb to 2015 to 2016). The method behind the library was PCR. TCRdb names Illumina HiSeq 2500 as the instrument used. TCR library preparation used molecular barcoding, with unique molecular identifiers applied to normalize quantification of the TCRbeta repertoire. The public reads were quality trimmed at Q25 with fastp and then assembled into clones with MiXCR by TCRdb, keeping productive beta chains. Each CDR3 protein gets just one entry, which takes the most common genes and DNA from the rows behind it. For this sample there are approximately 1,000,000 distinct CDR3 sequences; roughly 29% appear just once. In total, the top ten clones hold around 30% of the sample. The treatment or condition label here, explained by the study, means: allogeneic hematopoietic cell transplantation with graft depleted of TCRalphabeta T cells and CD19 B cells.

Sequencing used PBMCs, mostly from graft donor cells, obtained 360 days after TCRalphabeta/CD19-depleted stem cell transplant. Receptor source: a boy younger than two who had a stem cell transplant for SCID, so the T cells may come from the graft donor.

There are a few counts of this clonotype. This chain joins TRBV5-1 and TRBJ2-7; D is undetermined. The V end was cut by 0 bases, the J end by 3 bases, with 13 bases between. The CDR3 length is 15 residues. From germline, CDR1 is SGHRS and CDR2 YFSETQ. The DNA for the CDR3 is TGCGCCAGCAGCTTGGCGGTGGGTGAATACTACGAGCAGTACTTC. This gives the protein CASSLAVGEYYEQYF.

The rearrangement links TRBV6-1 to TRBJ1-2; 7 bases are a match to TRBD1. Germline CDR1 MNHNS, CDR2 SASEGT. The CDR3 spans 14 residues. The trim removed 6 bases at V and 6 bases at J, leaving 10 bases unmatched. CDR3 nucleotide sequence: TGTGCCAGCAGGAGGGGGCTAGGCGGAAATGGCTACACCTTC. As protein: CASRRGLGGNGYTF.